A single sample is the source of the 26 T cell receptor beta chains below, sequenced in a study of kidney transplant recipient with SARS-CoV-2 infection. A single record per CDR3 protein comes from TCRdb applying MiXCR to the reads. The sample holds approximately 240,000 distinct CDR3 sequences, around 28% seen once. Sequencing used a blood sample, obtained at baseline and around day 120 from a kidney transplant recipient. The origin of the receptors is a male patient in his thirties who had COVID-19 and was a kidney transplant recipient. A share of the T cells may be of graft donor origin.

In regard to this clonotype: This clone may be a read error of a much larger clone one base away. The chain joins TRBV6-5 to TRBJ2-2, with TRBD2 as a possible D gene (5 bases). The germline gives CDR1 MNHEY, CDR2 SVGAGI. This CDR3 comprises 14 residues. As DNA, the CDR3 is TGTGCCAGCAGTGGGCAAAACCCCACCGGGAAGCTGTTTTTT. Its translation: CASSGQNPTGKLFF.

The sample holds many counts of this clonotype. The chain employs TRBV4-1 and TRBJ2-5, with 8 positions matching TRBD1. This CDR3 region has 15 residues. Germline CDR1 MGHRA, CDR2 YSYEKL. With V trimmed by 1 base and J by 4 bases, 5 bases remained unmatched. CDR3: CASSQVLQGAETQYF. CDR3 nucleotides: TGCGCCAGCAGCCAAGTTCTCCAGGGGGCAGAGACCCAGTACTTC.

This clonotype was counted only a few times. This chain connects TRBV5-4 to TRBJ2-5; D unresolved. The germline V gene has CDR1 SGHNT and CDR2 YYREEE (reference sequence). The CDR3 covers 15 residues. The V and J ends lost 2 bases and 1 base respectively, with 12 bases between them. The CDR3 DNA follows: TGTGCCAGCAGCTTTTACAAGTCTATCCAAGAGACCCAGTACTTC. As protein: CASSFYKSIQETQYF.

This clonotype was observed many times. The V gene is TRBV18, the J gene TRBJ2-7; D gene unclear. Germline-derived CDR1 and CDR2 are KGHSH and LQKENI. The CDR3 length is 13 residues. V dropped 8 bases and J dropped 6 bases, with 17 bases sitting between them. CDR3 loop: CASTKGFGSEQYF. The CDR3 DNA sequence: TGTGCCAGCACAAAGGGCTTCGGAAGCGAGCAGTACTTC.

In regard to this clonotype: One base away lies a much larger clone, so this may be a sequencing read error. Because it lacks the conserved phenylalanine or tryptophan at the end, this CDR3 is likely a read error. The chain has TRBV15 and TRBJ1-4; D ambiguous. V lost 1 base and J 7 bases, leaving 4 bases between the germline ends. The CDR3 covers 12 residues. From germline, CDR1 is LNHNV and CDR2 YYDKDF (reference sequence). As DNA, the CDR3 is TGTGCCACCAGCAGAGCACGTGAAAAACTGTTTTAT. Encoded protein: CATSRAREKLFY.

The gene calls are TRBV28 and TRBJ1-1, with 9 nucleotides matching TRBD1. This CDR3 comprises 14 residues. Looked up from germline, CDR1 is MDHEN and CDR2 is SYDVKM. With 0 bases clipped from V and 4 bases from J, the junction kept 0 bases outside the gene matches. The DNA of the CDR3 is TGTGCCAGCAGTTTATGGACAGGGGGCACTGAAGCTTTCTTT. It codes for CASSLWTGGTEAFF.

A note on this clonotype: A much larger clone lies a single base off, so this may be a read error. J is TRBJ2-1 and V is TRBV28; possible D gene TRBD1, 5 bases. Germline CDR1 and CDR2: MDHEN and SYDVKM. This CDR3 region has 15 residues. V was pared by 8 bases and J by 5 bases, with 19 bases between. The CDR3 loop reads CASLREDITNNEQFF. The CDR3 DNA is TGTGCCAGCCTTCGTGAGGACATTACAAACAATGAGCAGTTCTTC.

A word on this clonotype: A read error is possible here, since a much larger clone lies one base away. The chain links TRBV9 to TRBJ1-2; unclear D gene. V lost 7 bases, J lost 4 bases, and 23 bases lay in between. This CDR3 comprises 16 residues. Germline lookup yields CDR1 SGDLS and CDR2 YYNGEE. The CDR3 is CASGHAYSRKTYGYTF. The CDR3 DNA sequence: TGTGCCAGCGGCCATGCGTACTCAAGAAAGACCTATGGCTACACCTTC.

A note on this clonotype: A much larger clone differs from this one at a single base, so this may be a read error. The V call is TRBV21-1, the J call TRBJ1-1. TRBV21-1 has pseudogene status. The CDR3 loop spans 16 amino acids. In nucleotides, the CDR3 is TGTGCCAGCAGTCTCCGTAGCCACACAATTCGCACTGAAGCTTTCTTT. It yields the protein CASSLRSHTIRTEAFF.

This clonotype was detected only a few times. Being one base from a much bigger clone, this may be a read error. Because the CDR3's place on the DNA is in doubt, the DNA is left out and the CDR3 is given as listed by TCRdb. The chain links TRBV7-5 to TRBJ1-2. TRBV7-5 is a recognized pseudogene. The CDR3 comprises 19 residues, both ends counted. The CDR3 sequence: CISVPECRPEVGKTYGYTF.

Remarks on this clonotype: A much more abundant neighbour one base away suggests this may be a read error. Since no conserved phenylalanine or tryptophan closes the CDR3, a read error is the likely cause. The gene calls are TRBV12-5 and TRBJ2-3; the D gene is possibly TRBD2 (5 bases). V lost 8 bases to trimming and J lost 2 bases, with 14 bases between them. CDR3 length: 14 amino acids. Per germline, CDR1 LGHNT and CDR2 FRNRAP. CDR3 DNA: TGTGCTAGTCTCCCCCCGGGGTACACAGATACGCAGTATCTT. It encodes CASLPPGYTDTQYL.

This clonotype was recorded at least ten times. The chain is built from TRBV12-3 or TRBV12-4 and TRBJ1-1, with D tentatively TRBD1 (5 bases). Trimming pared 2 bases from V and 3 bases from J, leaving 7 bases between. The CDR3 runs 13 residues. CDR3 amino acids: CASSLWGDTEAFF. The CDR3 DNA is TGTGCCAGCAGTTTATGGGGGGACACTGAAGCTTTCTTT.

There are many counts of this clonotype. The gene calls are TRBV6-1 and TRBJ1-2; D gene ambiguous. The CDR3 runs to 14 residues. The ends were cut back, 3 bases at V and 8 bases at J, with 16 bases in the middle. The germline gives CDR1 MNHNS, CDR2 SASEGT. In DNA, the CDR3 is TGTGCCAGCAGTGAGGACTGGTCAGTGGGCGGCTACACCTTC. Its translation: CASSEDWSVGGYTF.

The sample holds many counts of this clonotype. The chain recombines TRBV7-9 with TRBJ1-5; D unresolved. The CDR3 loop spans 14 amino acids. Germline V gene lookup returns CDR1 SEHNR and CDR2 FQNEAQ (reference sequence). Trimming left V 5 bases short and J 3 bases short, with 11 bases between. The CDR3 is CASSADGYNQPQHF. For the CDR3, the DNA is TGTGCCAGCAGCGCCGACGGGTACAATCAGCCCCAGCATTTT.

This clonotype has a count of ten or more. This chain's CDR3 is CAISEMPATNYGYTF. The DNA for the CDR3 is TGTGCCATCAGTGAGATGCCGGCCACTAACTATGGCTACACCTTC. The chain joins TRBV10-3 to TRBJ1-2; D is ambiguous. Germline V lookup: CDR1 ENHRY, CDR2 SYGVKD. The CDR3 loop spans 15 amino acids. The V end lost 2 bases, the J end lost 0 bases, and 10 bases lay between the germline ends.

This clonotype occurred many times. CDR3 sequence reads: CASSMCDSMRKTYGYTF. The CDR3 DNA follows: TGTGCCAGCAGTATGTGTGACTCTATGCGAAAGACCTATGGCTACACCTTC. This sequence joins TRBV6-1 and TRBJ1-2; D not certain. Germline loops: CDR1 MNHNS, CDR2 SASEGT. With 5 bases removed from V and 4 bases from J, the gap between germline ends came to 23 bases. The CDR3 loop spans 17 amino acids.

In the case of this clonotype: This may be a read error, as it is one base from a much larger clone. The V and J genes are TRBV9 and TRBJ2-2, with D tentatively TRBD1 or TRBD2 (6 bases each). CDR3 size: 12 residues. Germline V gene sequence: CDR1 SGDLS, CDR2 YYNGEE. The CDR3 protein is CASSGDTGGLFF. As DNA, the CDR3 is TGTGCCAGCAGCGGGGACACCGGGGGGCTGTTTTTT.

This clonotype was recorded many times. The chain has TRBV15 and TRBJ1-2; D not resolved. From germline, CDR1 is LNHNV and CDR2 YYDKDF (reference sequence). The length of the CDR3 is 17 residues. V was clipped by 5 bases and J by 4 bases, with 23 bases between them. The DNA of the CDR3 is TGTGCCACCAGCCTTGAGACAAGGTGTGGAAAGACCTATGGCTACACCTTC. Its translation is CATSLETRCGKTYGYTF.

The chain couples TRBV4-1 to TRBJ2-7; 8 bases are a match to TRBD2. The last part of the DNA fits TRBJ2-5 better; the J call may be wrong. Germline V gene data show CDR1 as MGHRA and CDR2 as YSYEKL. There are 17 residues in the CDR3. The CDR3 here is CASSWSPGGVLGETQYF. The DNA of the CDR3 is TGCGCCAGCAGCTGGAGCCCGGGGGGGGTCTTGGGTGAGACCCAGTACTTC.

This clonotype was observed at least ten times. The chain couples TRBV18 to TRBJ2-1; 9 bases align to TRBD2. This CDR3 contains 15 residues. Germline V gene data show CDR1 as KGHSH and CDR2 as LQKENI. The V and J ends lost 3 bases and 8 bases, in that order; junction bases with no gene match: 8. CDR3 bases: TGTGCCAGCTCACCTGGACGCGGGAGGGCTGATGAGCAGTTCTTC. It translates to CASSPGRGRADEQFF.

About this clonotype: A much larger clone lies one base from this, so it may be a read error. The rearrangement joins TRBV5-1 to TRBJ2-7; TRBD2 matches at 8 bases. Germline V gene data show CDR1 as SGHRS and CDR2 as YFSETQ. This CDR3 has 14 residues. The DNA of the CDR3 is TGCACCAGCAGCCCCTACTTGACTAGCGTCGAGCAGTACTTC. Its protein product is CTSSPYLTSVEQYF.

This clonotype was seen ten or more times. The V call is TRBV28, the J call TRBJ1-2; 9 bases match TRBD1. The V segment lost 7 bases and the J segment 3 bases; nucleotides outside the gene matches: 6. Germline V lookup: CDR1 MDHEN, CDR2 SYDVKM. This CDR3 region has 14 residues. The CDR3 protein is CASTPGQGYYGYTF. The CDR3 DNA reads TGTGCCAGCACCCCCGGACAGGGGTACTATGGCTACACCTTC.

This clonotype has a count of ten or more. This sequence joins TRBV6-5 and TRBJ1-5, with no clear D. Germline loops: CDR1 MNHEY, CDR2 SVGAGI. The CDR3 length is 14 residues. With 2 bases removed from V and 4 bases from J, the gap between germline ends came to 9 bases. The CDR3 reads CASSYEAGNQPQHF. In DNA form, the CDR3 reads TGTGCCAGCAGTTACGAGGCAGGTAATCAGCCCCAGCATTTT.

Comment on this clonotype: One base away lies a much larger clone, so this may be a sequencing read error. The V gene is TRBV12-3 or TRBV12-4, the J gene TRBJ1-2; D uncertain. With 5 bases removed from V and 4 bases from J, the gap between germline ends came to 23 bases. This CDR3 comprises 17 residues. The CDR3 nucleotides read TGTGCCAGCAGTCGAAAAGTCACAGCAGGAGAGACCTATGGCTACACCTTC. Translating it yields CASSRKVTAGETYGYTF.

This clonotype appeared many times. This sequence joins TRBV6-9 and TRBJ1-2; no reliable D call. The V end was cut by 5 bases, the J end by 4 bases, with 23 bases between. The CDR3 consists of 17 residues. Looked up from germline, CDR1 is MNHGY and CDR2 is SVAAGI. In DNA, the CDR3 is TGTGCCAGCAGTGTTAACGCGCCTTACGGAAAGACCTATGGCTACACCTTC. This translates into CASSVNAPYGKTYGYTF.

This clonotype was detected many times. CDR3 region: CASGCATLQGKTYGYTF. The CDR3 coding sequence is TGTGCTAGTGGTTGCGCAACTTTGCAGGGAAAGACCTATGGCTACACCTTC. V and J are TRBV12-5 and TRBJ1-2; D perhaps matches TRBD1 (5 bases). Germline loops: CDR1 LGHNT, CDR2 FRNRAP. V was cut by 4 bases and J by 4 bases, with 22 bases left in between. The CDR3 runs 17 residues.